The 15 T cell receptor beta chains below all came from one sample that was sequenced in a study of blood T cell repertoires in COVID-19. The protocol was immunoSEQ multiplex PCR, while the TCRdb copy is restricted to in-frame clones and leaves out a portion. The profile shows some 150,000 clones, roughly 79% of them singletons. The sequenced sample consisted of peripheral blood. Every receptor here comes from a human donor with acute or convalescent COVID-19. The donor label of this sample is uncertain.

The chain is built from TRBV27 and TRBJ1-6; 7 bases match TRBD1. The J segment lost 10 bases and the V segment lost 6 bases, leaving 12 bases of the junction unmatched. The CDR3 spans 15 residues. The germline gives CDR1 MNHEY, CDR2 SMNVEV (reference sequence). This chain's CDR3 is CASRGQAGEGSPLHF. DNA of the CDR3: TGTGCCAGCAGAGGACAGGCGGGCGAGGGGTCACCCCTCCACTTT.

This clone was observed once. The chain links TRBV6-5 to TRBJ1-5; no reliable D call. Germline CDR1 and CDR2: MNHEY and SVGAGI. This CDR3 spans 13 amino acids. The CDR3 nucleotides read TGTGCTACCGGGATCTATAGCAATCAGCCCCAGCATTTT. Translating gives CATGIYSNQPQHF.

The rearrangement links TRBV3-1 (or the pseudogene TRBV3-2) to TRBJ1-4; D may be TRBD1 (6 bases). CDR1 is LGHDT, CDR2 YNNKEL, per germline (reference sequence). The CDR3 spans 13 residues. V lost 1 base and J 12 bases, leaving 12 bases between the germline ends. CDR3 in amino acids: CASSQVISGELFF. Written as DNA, the CDR3 is TGTGCCAGCAGCCAAGTAATATCAGGGGAACTGTTTTTT.

This sequence joins TRBV19 and TRBJ1-6; a possible D gene is TRBD1 (5 bases). The CDR3 is made up of 15 amino acids. Germline V gives CDR1 LNHDA, CDR2 SQIVND (reference sequence). Trimming shortened V by 7 bases and J by 0 bases, and 10 bases separated the two germline ends. The CDR3: CASTTDSSYNSPLHF. CDR3 bases: TGTGCCAGTACTACCGACAGCTCCTATAATTCACCCCTCCACTTT.

This chain uses TRBV4-1 with TRBJ1-1; weak D call: TRBD1 (6 bases). Trimming cost V 4 bases and J 3 bases, with 12 bases left between them. CDR3 size: 14 residues. Germline-derived CDR1 and CDR2 are MGHRA and YSYEKL. The chain's CDR3 is CASSPGGADTEAFF. In DNA form, the CDR3 reads TGCGCCAGCAGCCCCGGGGGGGCGGACACTGAAGCTTTCTTT.

The chain couples TRBV4-1 to TRBJ2-2; 8 bases line up with TRBD1. This CDR3 comprises 18 residues. With V trimmed by 3 bases and J by 1 base, 10 bases remained unmatched. Germline V gene data show CDR1 as MGHRA and CDR2 as YSYEKL. CDR3 sequence: CASSHLPSGGRNTGELFF. CDR3 nucleotide sequence: TGCGCCAGCAGCCATCTCCCCTCAGGGGGCAGGAACACCGGGGAGCTGTTTTTT.

This rearrangement joins TRBV9 to TRBJ1-5; D gene ambiguous. Germline V gives CDR1 SGDLS, CDR2 YYNGEE. Trimming took off 1 base at V and 2 bases at J, with 7 bases between the two ends. The CDR3 contains 14 residues. DNA of the CDR3: TGTGCCAGCAGCGTATCTTATGGCAATCAGCCCCAGCATTTT. This sequence encodes CASSVSYGNQPQHF. The full variable domain, with the rest looked up from reference TRBV9 and TRBJ1-5, is DSGVTQTPKHLITATGQRVTLRCSPRSGDLSVYWYQQSLDQGLQFLIQYYNGEERAKGNILERFSAQQFPDLHSELNLSSLELGDSALYFCASSVSYGNQPQHFGDGTRLSIL.

The V and J genes are TRBV5-1 and TRBJ1-2; maybe TRBD1 (6 bases). Germline assignment: CDR1 SGHRS and CDR2 YFSETQ. The V and J ends lost 7 bases and 0 bases respectively, with 16 bases between them. The CDR3 length is 15 residues. The CDR3 nucleotides are TGCGCCAGCCGTAGGGGGTCGGAAGCTAACTATGGCTACACCTTC. Protein product: CASRRGSEANYGYTF.

This clone showed up just once. J is TRBJ1-6 and V is TRBV5-1; maybe TRBD1 (6 bases). The germline gives CDR1 SGHRS, CDR2 YFSETQ. This CDR3 region has 14 residues. The V and J ends lost 6 bases and 13 bases respectively, with 20 bases between them. The CDR3 DNA reads as TGCGCCAGCACACCCGGACAGTTCGACGGTCCCCTCCACTTT. Residues: CASTPGQFDGPLHF.

The gene calls are TRBV11-1 and TRBJ2-7; TRBD1 might be the D (6 bases). Germline V gives CDR1 SGHAT, CDR2 FQDESV (reference sequence). V shed 5 bases and J shed 0 bases, with 14 bases lying between them. This CDR3 contains 15 residues. The CDR3 DNA reads TGTGCCAGCAGCCCTAGCAGGGGAAGCTCCTACGAGCAGTACTTC. This encodes CASSPSRGSSYEQYF.

The genes are TRBV27 and TRBJ1-2, with 8 bases that match TRBD1. Germline CDR1 MNHEY, CDR2 SMNVEV (reference sequence). With 8 bases clipped from V and 5 bases from J, the junction kept 4 bases outside the gene matches. The CDR3 is made up of 12 amino acids. The CDR3 sequence is CASYRGGYGYTF. The CDR3, as DNA: TGTGCCAGCTACAGGGGGGGGTATGGCTACACCTTC.

This chain uses TRBV5-1 with TRBJ1-2; the match to TRBD1 covers 7 bases. The germline V gene has CDR1 SGHRS and CDR2 YFSETQ. This CDR3 has 15 residues. V dropped 3 bases and J dropped 5; count of bases not matched to a gene: 10. The CDR3 DNA follows: TGCGCCAGCAGCTCGACAGGGCAAGTGGAGTATGGCTACACCTTC. Its protein product is CASSSTGQVEYGYTF.

V gene TRBV11-1 combines with J gene TRBJ2-7, with D perhaps TRBD1 (7 bases). The CDR3 contains 15 residues. V lost 1 base and J 2 bases, leaving 12 bases between the germline ends. Per the germline V gene, CDR1 is SGHAT and CDR2 is FQDESV (reference sequence). The CDR3 region has the DNA TGTGCCAGCAGCTTAGAGCAGGGGGGTACCTACGAGCAGTACTTC. As protein: CASSLEQGGTYEQYF.

The chain joins TRBV10-2 to TRBJ2-2; possible D gene TRBD2, 5 bases. The germline V gene encodes CDR1 WSHSY and CDR2 SAAADI. This CDR3 spans 17 amino acids. With 5 bases removed from V and 5 bases from J, the gap between germline ends came to 21 bases. The CDR3 sequence: CASSFPEGESITGELFF. The CDR3 region has the DNA TGCGCCAGCAGTTTCCCCGAGGGCGAGTCGATAACCGGGGAGCTGTTTTTT.

The chain uses TRBV6-2 or TRBV6-3 and TRBJ2-1; D remains unclear. Germline V gene lookup returns CDR1 MNHEY and CDR2 SVGEGT. This CDR3 is built from 11 residues. Trimming removed 6 bases from V and 7 bases from J, with 7 bases in between. CDR3 region: CASSSGNEQFF. As DNA, the CDR3 is TGTGCCAGCAGCTCAGGTAATGAGCAGTTCTTC.